The 32 T cell receptor beta chains given below trace back to one sample, sequenced in a study of T cell clonotyping in hematopoietic cell transplantation. Time point specified: recipient sample about 28 days before transplant, after cytoreduction. Only in-frame clones appear in the TCRdb table, and some are missing; sequencing was by immunoSEQ multiplex PCR. The sample lists 30,000 to 40,000 clones, 85% to 95% occurring once. Sample: peripheral blood mononuclear cells, taken before stem cell transplant. These receptors came from a man aged 35 to 55 with chronic myeloid leukemia. Some clones in this sample may be carry-over from other donors' samples.

The V gene is TRBV9, the J gene TRBJ2-3, with 9 bases matching TRBD2. The V and J ends lost 0 bases and 1 base, in that order; junction bases with no gene match: 3. Germline assignment: CDR1 SGDLS and CDR2 YYNGEE. The CDR3 totals 16 residues. The CDR3 sequence: CASSVEGGGGTDTQYF. The CDR3 coding sequence is TGTGCCAGCAGCGTAGAGGGCGGGGGGGGCACAGATACGCAGTATTTT.

The chain joins TRBV5-4 to TRBJ1-6; D is possibly TRBD1 (6 bases). The CDR3 has 14 residues. Germline V gives CDR1 SGHNT, CDR2 YYREEE (reference sequence). V lost 4 bases and J lost 11, with 16 bases in between. The CDR3 loop reads CASSPYGQNAPLHF. CDR3 coding DNA: TGTGCCAGCAGCCCATACGGACAGAATGCACCCCTCCACTTT.

V and J are TRBV19 and TRBJ1-5; 7 nucleotides line up with TRBD1. V lost 2 bases to trimming and J lost 4 bases; unmatched junction nucleotides: 2. This CDR3 is 14 amino acids long. CDR1 and CDR2 from the germline V gene are LNHDA and SQIVND (reference sequence). CDR3 sequence reads: CASSIIQGNQPQHF. The DNA for the CDR3 is TGTGCCAGTAGTATAATACAGGGGAATCAGCCCCAGCATTTT.

The chain has TRBV19 and TRBJ1-2, with D hard to call. From germline, CDR1 is LNHDA and CDR2 SQIVND (reference sequence). Trimming pared 0 bases from V and 6 bases from J, leaving 8 bases between. This CDR3 contains 13 residues. CDR3 bases: TGTGCCAGTAGTATAGAACGCTGGGATGGCTACACCTTC. Protein sequence: CASSIERWDGYTF.

The rearrangement links TRBV6-5 to TRBJ1-1; D remains unclear. In germline, CDR1 is MNHEY, CDR2 SVGAGI. The germline V and J ends were trimmed by 7 bases and 2 bases, with 11 bases remaining between them. The CDR3 contains 13 residues. The CDR3 reads CASTPLRNTEAFF. The CDR3 DNA is TGTGCCAGCACCCCACTCCGAAACACTGAAGCTTTCTTT.

The chain recombines TRBV29-1 with TRBJ2-6, with D perhaps TRBD1 or TRBD2 (6 bases each). The CDR3 is made up of 18 amino acids. V was clipped by 2 bases and J by 0 bases, with 17 bases between them. Germline assignment: CDR1 SQVTM and CDR2 ANQGSEA. The CDR3 region is CSVERETGSHSGANVLTF. For the CDR3, the DNA is TGCAGCGTTGAACGGGAGACAGGATCCCACTCTGGGGCCAACGTCCTGACTTTC.

The count of this clone is one. This chain links TRBV7-3 with TRBJ2-5; D possibly uses TRBD1 or TRBD2 (6 bases each). Germline CDR1 SGHTA, CDR2 FQGTGA. This CDR3 spans 15 amino acids. V was trimmed by 5 bases and J by 3 bases, leaving 16 bases between them. The CDR3 is CASSPRGTWKETQYF. The CDR3 bases are TGTGCCAGCAGCCCCCGGGGGACATGGAAAGAGACCCAGTACTTC.

The rearrangement links TRBV19 to TRBJ1-1; D gene unclear. Germline CDR1 and CDR2: LNHDA and SQIVND (reference sequence). The length of the CDR3 is 14 residues. Between the trimmed V and J ends, which lost 5 bases and 1 base, there was a span of 11 bases. CDR3 DNA sequence: TGTGCCAGTAGTCCCGGGCCCTCGAACACTGAAGCTTTCTTT. This translates into CASSPGPSNTEAFF. Complete variable domain (other parts from reference TRBV19 and TRBJ1-1): DGGITQSPKYLFRKEGQNVTLSCEQNLNHDAMYWYRQDPGQGLRLIYYSQIVNDFQKGDIAEGYSVSREKKESFPLTVTSAQKNPTAFYLCASSPGPSNTEAFFGQGTRLTVV.

The chain employs TRBV6-1 and TRBJ1-4, with 7 bases that match TRBD1. V was clipped by 2 bases and J by 8 bases; unmatched bases: 8. Germline V gene data show CDR1 as MNHNS and CDR2 as SASEGT. This CDR3 has 15 residues. In DNA form, the CDR3 reads TGTGCCAGCAGTGAATTGGGACAGTATCACGAAAAACTGTTTTTT. It codes for CASSELGQYHEKLFF.

The chain recombines TRBV28 with TRBJ1-1; 8 positions match TRBD1. CDR3 size: 14 residues. After removal of 6 bases from V and 4 bases from J, the junction contained 7 bases not matched to a gene. The germline CDR1 and CDR2 sequences are MDHEN and SYDVKM. CDR3 in amino acids: CASSLDRVSTEAFF. CDR3 bases: TGTGCCAGCAGCTTGGACAGGGTATCCACTGAAGCTTTCTTT.

The rearrangement links TRBV9 to TRBJ2-3; D tentatively reads TRBD1 or TRBD2 (5 bases each). CDR1 SGDLS and CDR2 YYNGEE come from the germline V gene. This CDR3 contains 15 residues. V dropped 2 bases and J dropped 6 bases, with 16 bases sitting between them. CDR3 residues: CASSVYRRGRDTQYF. The DNA for the CDR3 is TGTGCCAGCAGCGTCTATCGACGGGGACGGGATACGCAGTATTTT.

The chain recombines TRBV7-9 with TRBJ1-1, with D uncertain. The CDR3 is 13 residues long. V was cut by 5 bases and J by 4 bases, with 11 bases left in between. Germline lookup yields CDR1 SEHNR and CDR2 FQNEAQ (reference sequence). CDR3 in DNA: TGTGCCAGCAGCAAGGACGGAGCCACTGAAGCTTTCTTT. This codes for CASSKDGATEAFF.

The gene calls are TRBV30 and TRBJ1-5; D is possibly TRBD1 (5 bases). The CDR3 spans 14 residues. V lost 2 bases, J lost 7 bases, and 15 bases lay in between. Per the germline V gene, CDR1 is GTSNPN and CDR2 is SVGIG (reference sequence). The chain's CDR3 is CAWSPGGESQPQHF. CDR3 nucleotide sequence: TGTGCCTGGAGTCCGGGAGGGGAAAGCCAGCCCCAGCATTTT.

This chain uses TRBV6-6 with TRBJ1-6, with D unresolved. Germline values: CDR1 MNHNY, CDR2 SVGAGI (reference sequence). V lost 5 bases to trimming and J lost 10 bases, with 9 bases between them. This CDR3 region has 12 residues. Written as DNA, the CDR3 is TGTGCCAGCAGTACAGTACTCTCACCCCTCCACTTT. Translating gives CASSTVLSPLHF.

The V gene is TRBV2, the J gene TRBJ1-1; D not resolved. V dropped 1 base and J dropped 4 bases, with 10 bases sitting between them. The CDR3 loop spans 14 amino acids. CDR1 is SNHLY, CDR2 FYNNEI, per germline. The CDR3 region has the DNA TGTGCCAGCAGTGAAGGTTCCCTGGGCACTGAAGCTTTCTTT. Its protein product is CASSEGSLGTEAFF. The whole variable domain, remainder taken from reference TRBV2 and TRBJ1-1, is EPEVTQTPSHQVTQMGQEVILRCVPISNHLYFYWYRQILGQKVEFLVSFYNNEISEKSEIFDDQFSVERPDGSNFTLKIRSTKLEDSAMYFCASSEGSLGTEAFFGQGTRLTVV.

The DNA for the CDR3 is TGCAGCGTTGAAAACAGGGCTTATGAAAAACTGTTTTTT. Translated, it gives CSVENRAYEKLFF. V and J are TRBV29-1 and TRBJ1-4; D is perhaps TRBD1 (6 bases). V dropped 2 bases and J dropped 6 bases, with 10 bases sitting between them. CDR3 length equals 13 residues. The germline V gene encodes CDR1 SQVTM and CDR2 ANQGSEA.

The gene calls are TRBV7-2 and TRBJ2-7, with D perhaps TRBD1 (6 bases). Trimming took 1 base from V and 3 from J, leaving 16 bases between them. Per the germline V gene, CDR1 is SGHTA and CDR2 is FQGNSA. The CDR3 sequence is 16 residues long. CDR3 DNA sequence: TGTGCCAGCAGCTTAGGTCCGCGACAGGAAGACTACGAGCAGTACTTC. It translates to CASSLGPRQEDYEQYF.

This chain uses TRBV5-1 with TRBJ2-2, with TRBD1 matching over 8 bases. CDR1 and CDR2 (germline): SGHRS, YFSETQ. Trimming at V came to 0 bases and at J to 4 bases, leaving 5 bases not matched to a gene. CDR3 length equals 16 residues. CDR3 nucleotide sequence: TGCGCCAGCAGCTTGGGGCAGGGGGCGAGCACCGGGGAGCTGTTTTTT. Its protein is CASSLGQGASTGELFF.

V gene TRBV7-9 combines with J gene TRBJ1-1, with D perhaps matching TRBD1 (6 bases). The V and J ends lost 6 bases and 4 bases respectively, with 15 bases between them. The CDR3 spans 14 residues. Per germline, CDR1 SEHNR and CDR2 FQNEAQ (reference sequence). The DNA for the CDR3 is TGTGCCAGCAGTCCTAGCAGGGGTATCACTGAAGCTTTCTTT. Encoded protein: CASSPSRGITEAFF.

The genes are TRBV6-5 and TRBJ1-4; D not certain. The germline CDR1 and CDR2 sequences are MNHEY and SVGAGI. Trimming stripped 4 bases from V and 8 bases from J, with 14 bases between. The CDR3 covers 14 residues. The CDR3 is CASSSANREEKLFF. The CDR3 DNA is TGTGCCAGCAGTTCCGCGAATCGCGAGGAAAAACTGTTTTTT.

The chain couples TRBV5-6 to TRBJ2-2, with D unclear. Trimming took 1 base from V and 4 from J, leaving 5 bases between them. CDR3 size: 13 residues. Germline V lookup: CDR1 SGHDT, CDR2 YYEEEE. This CDR3 reads CASSLWGTGELFF. For the CDR3, the DNA is TGTGCCAGCAGCTTGTGGGGCACCGGGGAGCTGTTTTTT.

The chain has TRBV30 and TRBJ1-1; the D is unclear. Per germline, CDR1 GTSNPN and CDR2 SVGIG (reference sequence). CDR3 size: 13 residues. V was clipped by 2 bases and J by 0 bases, with 7 bases between them. The CDR3, as DNA: TGTGCCTGGAGTTCGGCGCTGAACACTGAAGCTTTCTTT. It yields the protein CAWSSALNTEAFF.

A note on this clone: Mismatch with germline at one junction end may stem from a read error. The rearrangement joins TRBV28 to TRBJ1-2; no reliable D call. The CDR3 runs to 14 residues. Germline V gene lookup returns CDR1 MDHEN and CDR2 SYDVKM. CDR3 DNA sequence: TGTGCCAGCAGTTCTTACCCGAAGAGCGGACGGGGTGACTTC. It encodes CASSSYPKSGRGDF.

This clone appeared a single time. Sequence at one end of the junction differs from germline and may be a read error. The chain combines TRBV30 with TRBJ1-5; D is perhaps TRBD1 (6 bases). The CDR3 spans 14 residues. Per the germline V gene, CDR1 is GTSNPN and CDR2 is SVGIG (reference sequence). The CDR3 loop is CACSTQGAGVPQHF. CDR3 in DNA: TGCGCCTGTAGTACACAGGGAGCCGGGGTTCCCCAGCATTTT.

V is TRBV7-9 and J is TRBJ2-3, with 9 bases fitting TRBD2. Trimming at V came to 2 bases and at J to 5 bases, leaving 17 bases not matched to a gene. The CDR3 has 19 residues. Germline V gene data show CDR1 as SEHNR and CDR2 as FQNEAQ (reference sequence). The DNA for the CDR3 is TGTGCCAGCAGCTTAAAGGCTAGCGGGGATCCCGCCAGGGGAGATACGCAGTATTTT. Translating it yields CASSLKASGDPARGDTQYF.

This chain links TRBV9 with TRBJ2-2, with 9 bases matching TRBD1. The V segment lost 0 bases and the J segment 6 bases; nucleotides outside the gene matches: 3. Germline V gene lookup returns CDR1 SGDLS and CDR2 YYNGEE. This CDR3 spans 15 amino acids. CDR3 amino acids: CASSVGTGAAGELFF. Here the CDR3 DNA reads TGTGCCAGCAGCGTAGGGACAGGGGCCGCCGGGGAGCTGTTTTTT.

The chain joins TRBV5-4 to TRBJ1-2; 8 bases agree with TRBD1. This CDR3 region has 13 residues. V trimming: 9 bases; J trimming: 5 bases; junction bases outside the gene matches: 9. Germline values: CDR1 SGHNT, CDR2 YYREEE (reference sequence). The CDR3, as DNA: TGTGCCATTTCGTCAGGGGGCGGGTATGGCTACACCTTC. As protein: CAISSGGGYGYTF.

The gene calls are TRBV5-8 and TRBJ1-1; the match to TRBD1 covers 8 bases. The CDR3 contains 15 residues. V dropped 7 bases and J dropped 1; count of bases not matched to a gene: 9. The germline CDR1 and CDR2 sequences are SGHTS and YDEGEE. As DNA, the CDR3 is TGTGCCAGCGTAAACAGGGGGACAGAGAACACTGAAGCTTTCTTT. Translating it yields CASVNRGTENTEAFF.

The DNA for the CDR3 is TGTGCCAGCAATCCGGGACAGGGTTGTTACGAGCAGTACTTC. Protein product: CASNPGQGCYEQYF. The genes are TRBV9 and TRBJ2-7; 9 nucleotides line up with TRBD1. Per the germline V gene, CDR1 is SGDLS and CDR2 is YYNGEE. V shed 6 bases, J shed 4 bases, and the junction held 8 bases outside the gene matches. The CDR3 contains 14 residues.

CDR3 sequence reads: CASSMNSQETQYF. CDR3 DNA: TGTGCCAGTAGTATGAACAGCCAAGAGACCCAGTACTTC. The V gene is TRBV19, the J gene TRBJ2-5; D is unresolved. Per the germline V gene, CDR1 is LNHDA and CDR2 is SQIVND (reference sequence). V was shortened by 3 bases and J by 1 base, with 6 bases between the two germline ends. The CDR3 is 13 amino acids.

The chain has TRBV7-3 and TRBJ2-5; D might be TRBD2 (6 bases). This CDR3 has 13 amino acids. The V gene's germline CDR1 is SGHTA and CDR2 FQGTGA. Trimming pared 5 bases from V and 5 bases from J, leaving 12 bases between. CDR3 coding DNA: TGTGCCAGCAGCCGAGGGAGGCAGGAGACCCAGTACTTC. It is translated as CASSRGRQETQYF. Full variable domain (outside the CDR3, taken from reference TRBV7-3 and TRBJ2-5): GAGVSQTPSNKVTEKGKYVELRCDPISGHTALYWYRQSLGQGPEFLIYFQGTGAADDSGLPNDRFFAVRPEGSVSTLKIQRTERGDSAVYLCASSRGRQETQYFGPGTRLLVL.

This chain links TRBV7-9 with TRBJ1-1; TRBD1 matches 7 bases. The CDR3 length is 17 residues. Germline assignment: CDR1 SEHNR and CDR2 FQNEAQ (reference sequence). Trimming removed 5 bases from V and 0 bases from J; junction bases left unmatched: 12. CDR3 protein: CASSLLGNRGMNTEAFF. In nucleotides, the CDR3 is TGTGCCAGCAGCCTACTCGGAAACAGGGGAATGAACACTGAAGCTTTCTTT.